The 18 T cell receptor beta chains presented below share a single source sample, sequenced in a study of blood T cell repertoires in COVID-19. Profiled with immunoSEQ multiplex PCR; TCRdb holds only in-frame clones, not every one. The table includes 88,000 or so clones, about 85% detected once. What was sequenced was peripheral blood. The origin of the receptors is a man in his sixties with acute or convalescent COVID-19.

Notes on this clone: A read error is possible here, since a much larger clone lies one base away. This CDR3 is also generated by other DNA sequences in the sample. For the CDR3, the DNA is TGTGCCAGCAGCTTAGGGGGACAGGGGAAAGAGACCCAGTACTTC. It is translated as CASSLGGQGKETQYF. V usage is TRBV7-8 and J usage is TRBJ2-5, with TRBD1 matching 10 bases. Germline V gene sequence: CDR1 SGHVS, CDR2 FQNEAQ. This CDR3 spans 15 amino acids. Trimming removed 1 base from V and 3 bases from J; junction bases left unmatched: 2.

The chain couples TRBV9 to TRBJ1-1; no firm D call. The CDR3 is made up of 13 amino acids. Germline V lookup: CDR1 SGDLS, CDR2 YYNGEE. Trimming took off 3 bases at V and 4 bases at J, with 10 bases between the two ends. The CDR3 DNA is TGTGCCAGCAGCGCCCACGGTGCCACTGAAGCTTTCTTT. This gives the protein CASSAHGATEAFF.

The chain carries TRBV27 and TRBJ2-3; D is unresolved. Germline loops: CDR1 MNHEY, CDR2 SMNVEV (reference sequence). The length of the CDR3 is 12 residues. Deletions cut 6 bases from V and 1 base from J, with 5 bases between. The CDR3 bases are TGTGCCAGCAGGGAGCGCACAGATACGCAGTATTTT. Translating it yields CASRERTDTQYF.

The J gene is TRBJ1-5, the V gene TRBV19, with a tentative D call TRBD1 (5 bases). The V end lost 1 base, the J end lost 3 bases, and 13 bases lay between the germline ends. CDR1 is LNHDA, CDR2 SQIVND, per germline (reference sequence). CDR3 size: 16 residues. The CDR3 protein is CASSIGGEGNNQPQHF. The CDR3 coding sequence is TGTGCCAGTAGTATAGGGGGGGAGGGTAACAATCAGCCCCAGCATTTT.

The gene calls are TRBV10-3 and TRBJ2-7, with 9 bases identical to TRBD1. The CDR3 consists of 16 residues. Germline CDR1 is ENHRY and CDR2 is SYGVKD. Losses at the gene ends were 3 bases for V and 0 bases for J; bases not matched to a gene: 6. In DNA, the CDR3 is TGTGCCATCAGTGACCCAGGACAGGGGAGCTCCTACGAGCAGTACTTC. Its translation is CAISDPGQGSSYEQYF.

V gene TRBV5-4 combines with J gene TRBJ2-7; 10 bases are a match to TRBD1. This CDR3 region has 15 residues. The V gene end was trimmed by 5 bases and the J gene end by 6 bases; junction bases not matched to a gene: 11. Germline CDR1 and CDR2: SGHNT and YYREEE (reference sequence). The CDR3 DNA reads TGTGCCAGCAGGTTATTCGGGACAGGGGTTCGCGAGCAGTACTTC. Its protein is CASRLFGTGVREQYF.

This clone has only a few counts. The gene calls are TRBV7-2 and TRBJ1-1; 8 nucleotides align to TRBD1. V dropped 5 bases and J dropped 4; count of bases not matched to a gene: 9. This CDR3 comprises 15 residues. Per germline, CDR1 SGHTA and CDR2 FQGNSA. In DNA, the CDR3 is TGTGCCAGCAGCCCACGGACAGGGTGGGGCACTGAAGCTTTCTTT. This translates into CASSPRTGWGTEAFF.

The V gene is TRBV18, the J gene TRBJ1-1; no reliable D call. The germline V gene has CDR1 KGHSH and CDR2 LQKENI. The CDR3 sequence is 14 residues long. V lost 1 base and J 0 bases, leaving 6 bases between the germline ends. The CDR3 region is CASSPLALNTEAFF. As DNA, the CDR3 is TGTGCCAGCTCACCACTTGCGTTGAACACTGAAGCTTTCTTT.

The chain links TRBV5-4 to TRBJ2-2, with a possible D match to TRBD1 (5 bases). The ends were cut back, 0 bases at V and 5 bases at J, with 11 bases in the middle. The CDR3 totals 15 residues. Germline V gene lookup returns CDR1 SGHNT and CDR2 YYREEE (reference sequence). The DNA of the CDR3 is TGTGCCAGCAGCTTGGAGGCAGGGCGGACCGGGGAGCTGTTTTTT. It encodes CASSLEAGRTGELFF.

V and J are TRBV2 and TRBJ2-3; no clear D. In germline, CDR1 is SNHLY, CDR2 FYNNEI. The V end lost 1 base, the J end lost 1 base, and 6 bases lay between the germline ends. The CDR3 totals 14 residues. The CDR3 loop is CASSEGQGTDTQYF. The CDR3, as DNA: TGTGCCAGCAGTGAAGGGCAGGGCACAGATACGCAGTATTTT. The full variable domain, in which reference TRBV2 and TRBJ2-3 provide the parts outside the CDR3, is EPEVTQTPSHQVTQMGQEVILRCVPISNHLYFYWYRQILGQKVEFLVSFYNNEISEKSEIFDDQFSVERPDGSNFTLKIRSTKLEDSAMYFCASSEGQGTDTQYFGPGTRLTVL.

CDR3 nucleotides: TGTGCCAGCAGCGCCGGGGGAACTAATCAGCCCCAGCATTTT. This translates into CASSAGGTNQPQHF. The chain joins TRBV27 to TRBJ1-5, with a weak D call TRBD1 (5 bases). CDR3 length: 14 amino acids. The V end was cut by 6 bases, the J end by 4 bases, with 13 bases between. In germline, CDR1 is MNHEY, CDR2 SMNVEV (reference sequence).

This chain connects TRBV6-6 to TRBJ1-5, with 7 positions matching TRBD1. The germline CDR1 and CDR2 sequences are MNHNY and SVGAGI (reference sequence). The CDR3 is 14 amino acids. V shed 9 bases and J 4 bases; nucleotides not matched to a gene: 9. The chain's CDR3 is CASRPAGGNQPQHF. As DNA, the CDR3 is TGTGCCAGTAGACCGGCAGGGGGGAATCAGCCCCAGCATTTT.

This sequence joins TRBV9 and TRBJ1-3; D perhaps matches TRBD1 (5 bases). The V end lost 0 bases, the J end lost 1 base, and 11 bases lay between the germline ends. The CDR3 consists of 16 residues. Germline V lookup: CDR1 SGDLS, CDR2 YYNGEE. The CDR3 DNA follows: TGTGCCAGCAGCGTAGCAGACAGTAGATCTGGAAACACCATATATTTT. Translated: CASSVADSRSGNTIYF.

The CDR3 here is CASSSWTGGNEQFF. The DNA of the CDR3 is TGTGCCAGTAGTTCCTGGACAGGGGGCAATGAGCAGTTCTTC. This chain connects TRBV19 to TRBJ2-1; 10 bases map to TRBD1. CDR1 LNHDA and CDR2 SQIVND come from the germline V gene (reference sequence). Trimming removed 5 bases from V and 6 bases from J; junction bases left unmatched: 4. The CDR3 loop spans 14 amino acids.

The chain uses TRBV27 and TRBJ1-5; 8 nucleotides match TRBD1. CDR1 is MNHEY and CDR2 is SMNVEV in the germline V gene (reference sequence). The ends lost 6 bases at V and 6 bases at J; junction bases unmatched: 7. CDR3 length: 14 amino acids. The CDR3 loop is CASRETTGAQPQHF. The CDR3 DNA reads TGTGCCAGCAGGGAGACGACAGGGGCTCAGCCCCAGCATTTT.

The chain has TRBV5-1 and TRBJ2-1; 11 bases are a match to TRBD2. The CDR3 contains 15 residues. CDR1 and CDR2 (germline): SGHRS, YFSETQ. The trim removed 0 bases at V and 12 bases at J, leaving 8 bases unmatched. The CDR3 DNA sequence: TGCGCCAGCAGCTTGGTACTAGCGGGAGACATACCGCAGTTCTTC. This encodes CASSLVLAGDIPQFF.

This clone was counted once. The chain employs TRBV7-9 and TRBJ2-5; TRBD2 aligns across 7 bases. Losses at the gene ends were 7 bases for V and 4 bases for J; bases not matched to a gene: 15. The V gene's germline CDR1 is SEHNR and CDR2 FQNEAQ (reference sequence). The CDR3 sequence is 16 residues long. The CDR3 region has the DNA TGTGCCAGCACCATTATCCCCTACGGCGGGAGAGAGACCCAGTACTTC. This gives the protein CASTIIPYGGRETQYF.

This clone was observed a few times. The genes are TRBV18 and TRBJ2-7; D may be TRBD2 (5 bases). Per the germline V gene, CDR1 is KGHSH and CDR2 is LQKENI. V lost 2 bases to trimming and J lost 0 bases, with 11 bases between them. The CDR3 spans 15 residues. The CDR3 region is CASSPAEANSYEQYF. CDR3 DNA: TGTGCCAGCTCACCAGCGGAGGCAAACTCCTACGAGCAGTACTTC.